Listed here are 30 T cell receptor beta chains from one sample, sequenced in a study of T cell responses to AZD1222 COVID-19 vaccine. Data came from immunoSEQ multiplex PCR; TCRdb stores just in-frame clones and leaves some out. The sample lists 150,000 to 200,000 clones, 80% to 95% occurring once. Specimen: peripheral blood, collected 28 days after the second dose of the MenACWY control vaccine. The receptors originated from an adult who received the MenACWY meningococcal vaccine as a control.

J is TRBJ2-2 and V is TRBV2; 8 positions agree with TRBD2. Unmatched junction bases numbered 4, after V lost 1 base and J lost 6 bases. There are 15 residues in the CDR3. Germline V lookup: CDR1 SNHLY, CDR2 FYNNEI. The CDR3 region is CASSEVSGAPGELFF. In DNA form, the CDR3 reads TGTGCCAGCAGTGAAGTTAGCGGGGCGCCCGGGGAGCTGTTTTTT.

J is TRBJ2-1 and V is TRBV11-3; 9 bases map to TRBD2. This CDR3 is 17 amino acids long. V lost 5 bases, J lost 4 bases, and 12 bases stayed unmatched. The germline V gene has CDR1 SGHNT and CDR2 YENEEA. The CDR3 sequence is CASSKGLLAGNYNEQFF. The DNA for the CDR3 is TGTGCCAGCAGCAAAGGCCTTCTAGCGGGGAATTACAATGAGCAGTTCTTC.

This chain uses TRBV11-2 with TRBJ2-3; D unresolved. The CDR3 loop spans 12 amino acids. Germline assignment: CDR1 SGHAT and CDR2 FQNNGV. V dropped 1 base and J dropped 1 base, with 0 bases sitting between them. The CDR3 reads CASSLGTDTQYF. In DNA, the CDR3 is TGTGCCAGCAGCTTAGGCACAGATACGCAGTATTTT.

In nucleotides, the CDR3 is TGCGCCAGCAGCCAAGAGAGAAACTATGGCTACACCTTC. Translated: CASSQERNYGYTF. The chain employs TRBV4-1 and TRBJ1-2; unclear D gene. The V end was cut by 0 bases, the J end by 2 bases, with 4 bases between. CDR3 length equals 13 residues. The germline V gene encodes CDR1 MGHRA and CDR2 YSYEKL.

J is TRBJ2-2 and V is TRBV5-4; 7 bases align to TRBD1. There are 16 residues in the CDR3. The junction had 8 bases not matched to a gene; V was cut back by 1 base and J by 5 bases. The germline V gene has CDR1 SGHNT and CDR2 YYREEE (reference sequence). Here the CDR3 reads CASSLRQGVMTGELFF. The CDR3 nucleotides are TGTGCCAGCAGCTTGCGCCAGGGGGTAATGACCGGGGAGCTGTTTTTT.

The chain recombines TRBV4-3 with TRBJ2-3, with 10 bases matching TRBD2. The V gene end was trimmed by 1 base and the J gene end by 5 bases; junction bases not matched to a gene: 9. The CDR3 is 17 residues long. Looked up from germline, CDR1 is LGHNA and CDR2 is YSLEER. CDR3 protein: CASSQVYSGGAKDTQYF. CDR3 bases: TGCGCCAGCAGCCAAGTGTACAGCGGGGGGGCAAAAGATACGCAGTATTTT.

The CDR3 spells CASSLRTISHEQYF. The CDR3 DNA follows: TGTGCCAGCAGTTTACGGACTATTTCCCACGAGCAGTACTTC. V is TRBV27 and J is TRBJ2-7, with D maybe TRBD2 (6 bases). CDR1 MNHEY and CDR2 SMNVEV come from the germline V gene (reference sequence). CDR3 length: 14 amino acids. V was shortened by 2 bases and J by 5 bases, with 13 bases between the two germline ends.

The chain is built from TRBV24-1 and TRBJ2-2, with D hard to call. Per germline, CDR1 KGHDR and CDR2 SFDVKD. This CDR3 has 16 amino acids. V was pared by 1 base and J by 6 bases, with 14 bases between. CDR3 loop: CATSDLTDKRPGELFF. For the CDR3, the DNA is TGTGCCACCAGTGATTTAACAGACAAACGGCCCGGGGAGCTGTTTTTT.

The chain recombines TRBV12-3 or TRBV12-4 with TRBJ1-5, with D unresolved. The V end lost 8 bases, the J end lost 6 bases, and 2 bases lay between the germline ends. The CDR3 sequence is 9 residues long. CDR3 in amino acids: CASGQPQHF. The CDR3 region has the DNA TGTGCCAGCGGTCAGCCCCAGCATTTT.

The rearrangement uses TRBV4-1 and TRBJ2-5, with D perhaps assigned TRBD1 or TRBD2 (5 bases each). The CDR3 covers 18 residues. The germline V gene encodes CDR1 MGHRA and CDR2 YSYEKL. Trimming took off 4 bases at V and 1 base at J, with 22 bases between the two ends. The DNA for the CDR3 is TGCGCCAGCAGCCCAGGCCCGGGACGGAAGATTTTCCAAGAGACCCAGTACTTC. Amino acids: CASSPGPGRKIFQETQYF.

The rearrangement links TRBV25-1 to TRBJ1-1; the D is unclear. V lost 4 bases and J lost 1, with 7 bases in between. The germline gives CDR1 MGHDK, CDR2 SYGVNS. The CDR3 contains 13 residues. The CDR3 loop reads CASSGQANTEAFF. CDR3 in DNA: TGTGCCAGCAGTGGGCAGGCGAACACTGAAGCTTTCTTT.

The V and J genes are TRBV19 and TRBJ1-2; 8 bases align to TRBD1. Germline trimming cut 5 bases from V and 8 bases from J; bases unmatched to any gene: 13. Germline V gene sequence: CDR1 LNHDA, CDR2 SQIVND (reference sequence). The CDR3 has 15 residues. CDR3 nucleotide sequence: TGTGCCAGTAGTGTTCTAGGACAGGGAAAAGGAGGCTACACCTTC. Translating gives CASSVLGQGKGGYTF.

V gene TRBV6-2 or TRBV6-3 combines with J gene TRBJ1-5; TRBD1 matches 12 bases. V was pared by 2 bases and J by 1 base, with 9 bases of the junction left unmatched. Germline V gives CDR1 MNHEY, CDR2 SVGEGT. The CDR3 sequence is 19 residues long. The CDR3 DNA is TGTGCCAGCAGTTACCAAGGGACAGGGGGCTCTTTGAGCAATCAGCCCCAGCATTTT. Its translation: CASSYQGTGGSLSNQPQHF.

This clone appeared a few times. V is TRBV20-1 and J is TRBJ2-7; D uncertain. Trimming removed 3 bases from V and 6 bases from J, with 9 bases in between. The CDR3 is 11 residues long. The germline CDR1 and CDR2 sequences are DFQATT and SNEGSKA (reference sequence). This CDR3 reads CSASQGSEQYF. In DNA form, the CDR3 reads TGCAGTGCTAGTCAAGGGTCCGAGCAGTACTTC.

The sample holds one count of this clone. The genes are TRBV12-3 or TRBV12-4 and TRBJ1-2; maybe TRBD1 (5 bases). Trimming pared 6 bases from V and 8 bases from J, leaving 16 bases between. There are 13 residues in the CDR3. The DNA of the CDR3 is TGTGCCAGCAGAACCGGGACGGCGGAAGGCTACACCTTC. This codes for CASRTGTAEGYTF.

This clone was seen just once. This chain links TRBV24-1 with TRBJ1-1; 11 bases are a match to TRBD1. After removal of 4 bases from V and 11 bases from J, the junction contained 11 bases not matched to a gene. CDR3 length: 15 amino acids. Germline CDR1 is KGHDR and CDR2 is SFDVKD. The CDR3 is CATSDSGTGGSGAFF. For the CDR3, the DNA is TGTGCCACCAGTGACTCGGGGACAGGGGGATCAGGTGCTTTCTTT.

CDR3 amino acids: CASRLECEQFF. The CDR3 region has the DNA TGTGCCAGCAGGTTAGAGTGTGAGCAGTTCTTC. The chain uses TRBV21-1 and TRBJ2-1; TRBD2 is the table's D call, not checked against the DNA. TRBV21-1 is a recognized pseudogene. The CDR3 consists of 11 residues.

The V gene is TRBV18, the J gene TRBJ1-2; D remains ambiguous. Germline loops: CDR1 KGHSH, CDR2 LQKENI. V lost 3 bases to trimming and J lost 3 bases, with 8 bases between them. This CDR3 region has 13 residues. This chain's CDR3 is CASSPGVDYGYTF. CDR3 bases: TGTGCCAGCTCACCGGGCGTTGACTATGGCTACACCTTC.

The V gene is TRBV6-5, the J gene TRBJ1-2, with D tentatively TRBD1 (5 bases). CDR3 length equals 11 residues. CDR1 is MNHEY, CDR2 SVGAGI, per germline. Trimming removed 10 bases at V and 6 bases at J, with 12 bases between. The CDR3, as DNA: TGTGCCACTTATCAGGGCCATGGCTACACCTTC. This codes for CATYQGHGYTF.

The CDR3 sequence: CASSPRDRGYGYTF. The CDR3 DNA reads as TGTGCCAGCAGCCCTCGGGACAGGGGCTATGGCTACACCTTC. V gene TRBV9 combines with J gene TRBJ1-2, with 10 bases identical to TRBD1. Germline lookup yields CDR1 SGDLS and CDR2 YYNGEE. V dropped 4 bases and J dropped 4; count of bases not matched to a gene: 4. This CDR3 contains 14 residues.

The rearrangement uses TRBV10-1 and TRBJ1-2; no clear D gene. The CDR3 is made up of 13 amino acids. The germline V gene encodes CDR1 WNHNN and CDR2 SYGVQD (reference sequence). Trimming pared 2 bases from V and 2 bases from J, leaving 6 bases between. The DNA for the CDR3 is TGCGCCAGCAGTGAGGGGATAAACTATGGCTACACCTTC. Protein: CASSEGINYGYTF.

The chain couples TRBV29-1 to TRBJ1-2; 7 positions agree with TRBD1. The trim removed 6 bases at V and 2 bases at J, leaving 12 bases unmatched. CDR3 length equals 15 residues. CDR1 and CDR2 (germline): SQVTM, ANQGSEA. Written as DNA, the CDR3 is TGCAGCGTCTCCGGGACAGAGACTACCAACTATGGCTACACCTTC. Its translation is CSVSGTETTNYGYTF.

The chain employs TRBV15 and TRBJ2-7; D may be TRBD1 or TRBD2 (6 bases each). Germline values: CDR1 LNHNV, CDR2 YYDKDF (reference sequence). CDR3 size: 13 residues. The ends were cut back, 4 bases at V and 3 bases at J, with 10 bases in the middle. This CDR3 reads CATSKEGGYEQYF. The CDR3 DNA is TGTGCCACCAGCAAGGAGGGGGGCTACGAGCAGTACTTC.

The chain carries TRBV5-6 and TRBJ2-7; 9 bases are a match to TRBD2. CDR1 is SGHDT, CDR2 YYEEEE, per germline. The V segment lost 3 bases and the J segment 0 bases; nucleotides outside the gene matches: 1. The CDR3 loop spans 14 amino acids. CDR3 coding DNA: TGTGCCAGCAGCTCTAGCGGGGTCTCCTACGAGCAGTACTTC. Its protein is CASSSSGVSYEQYF.

V usage is TRBV5-1 and J usage is TRBJ1-2; TRBD1 might be the D (6 bases). Trimming cost V 5 bases and J 2 bases, with 19 bases left between them. Germline V gives CDR1 SGHRS, CDR2 YFSETQ. The CDR3 is 16 amino acids. CDR3 region: CASRRQESDLNYGYTF. The CDR3 DNA is TGCGCCAGCAGGCGACAGGAGTCGGACTTGAACTATGGCTACACCTTC.

This clone was observed a single time. V usage is TRBV5-1 and J usage is TRBJ1-4; perhaps TRBD1 as D (5 bases). CDR1 SGHRS and CDR2 YFSETQ come from the germline V gene. The CDR3 contains 14 residues. Trimming removed 4 bases from V and 5 bases from J, with 12 bases in between. The CDR3 coding sequence is TGCGCCAGCAGCCCGACAGTCCTAAATGAAAAACTGTTTTTT. Translated, it gives CASSPTVLNEKLFF.

J is TRBJ1-6 and V is TRBV6-1, with 8 bases matching TRBD1. Germline trimming cut 2 bases from V and 7 bases from J; bases unmatched to any gene: 13. Looked up from germline, CDR1 is MNHNS and CDR2 is SASEGT. This CDR3 region has 18 residues. DNA of the CDR3: TGTGCCAGCAGTGAATGGGACAGGCACGCTTCATTCAATTCACCCCTCCACTTT. Its protein product is CASSEWDRHASFNSPLHF.

The chain has TRBV6-6 and TRBJ1-6; 9 nucleotides agree with TRBD1. V trimming: 5 bases; J trimming: 8 bases; junction bases outside the gene matches: 7. Per germline, CDR1 MNHNY and CDR2 SVGAGI (reference sequence). The CDR3 spans 15 residues. The CDR3 bases are TGTGCCAGCAGTAATCAACAGGGGGCCTATTCACCCCTCCACTTT. It yields the protein CASSNQQGAYSPLHF.

J is TRBJ2-5 and V is TRBV5-1, with D possibly being TRBD2 (6 bases). Germline V gene sequence: CDR1 SGHRS, CDR2 YFSETQ. The CDR3 is 13 residues long. Trimming cost V 4 bases and J 5 bases, with 12 bases left between them. For the CDR3, the DNA is TGCGCCAGCAGCGGGGGGAGTTTTGAGACCCAGTACTTC. Protein product: CASSGGSFETQYF.

V usage is TRBV5-1 and J usage is TRBJ2-4; perhaps TRBD1 as D (6 bases). Germline assignment: CDR1 SGHRS and CDR2 YFSETQ. Deletions cut 1 base from V and 3 bases from J, with 11 bases between. This CDR3 is 15 amino acids long. The CDR3 DNA reads as TGCGCCAGCAGCTTGACAGGGATGGGCAAAAACATTCAGTACTTC. Encoded protein: CASSLTGMGKNIQYF.